A single sample is the source of the 29 T cell receptor beta chains below, sequenced in a study of cytomegalovirus exposure and HLA in healthy donors. 60 Vbeta and 13 Jbeta primers were used in PCR. Assay: immunoSEQ multiplex PCR; the TCRdb copy retains only in-frame clones and omits some. The sample yields fewer than 90,000 clones, about 73% seen once. The source material was PBMCs. The receptors were sampled from a woman in her fifties or sixties in good health and CMV-seropositive.

This rearrangement joins TRBV2 to TRBJ2-1; 8 bases match TRBD2. V lost 5 bases to trimming and J lost 6 bases; unmatched junction nucleotides: 12. The V gene's germline CDR1 is SNHLY and CDR2 FYNNEI. The CDR3 totals 16 residues. The CDR3 nucleotides are TGTGCCAGCAGTACAACCGGGACTAGTTGGGGCAATGAGCAGTTCTTC. This translates into CASSTTGTSWGNEQFF.

J is TRBJ2-7 and V is TRBV5-1; D is possibly TRBD2 (7 bases). This CDR3 spans 18 amino acids. V was trimmed by 4 bases and J by 7 bases, leaving 30 bases between them. The germline CDR1 and CDR2 sequences are SGHRS and YFSETQ. The CDR3 protein is CASSPYPGGGRDQGEQYF. In DNA, the CDR3 is TGCGCCAGCAGCCCATACCCGGGGGGCGGACGAGACCAGGGGGAGCAGTACTTC.

The V call is TRBV6-1, the J call TRBJ1-5; D is perhaps TRBD1 (5 bases). Germline lookup yields CDR1 MNHNS and CDR2 SASEGT. The CDR3 has 17 residues. V was cut by 1 base and J by 8 bases, with 21 bases left in between. The CDR3 spells CASSEEGYRKGIKPQHF. The CDR3 region has the DNA TGTGCCAGCAGTGAAGAAGGTTACAGGAAAGGAATCAAGCCCCAGCATTTT.

CDR3 amino acids: CASTRRVTSLSDTQYF. CDR3 coding DNA: TGTGCCAGCACACGCCGGGTTACTAGCCTCTCGGATACGCAGTATTTT. The chain recombines TRBV2 with TRBJ2-3; TRBD2 might be the D (6 bases). V was trimmed by 7 bases and J by 6 bases, leaving 23 bases between them. CDR3 length equals 16 residues. Germline values: CDR1 SNHLY, CDR2 FYNNEI.

Only a few counts were recorded for this clone. The V gene is TRBV5-1, the J gene TRBJ2-7, with D maybe TRBD2 (5 bases). There are 14 residues in the CDR3. The germline V and J ends were trimmed by 4 bases and 4 bases, with 15 bases remaining between them. Germline assignment: CDR1 SGHRS and CDR2 YFSETQ. DNA for the CDR3: TGCGCCAGCAGCAGCGGACTGAGTGAATACGAGCAGTACTTC. Encoded protein: CASSSGLSEYEQYF. Drawing the rest from reference TRBV5-1 and TRBJ2-7, the complete variable domain is KAGVTQTPRYLIKTRGQQVTLSCSPISGHRSVSWYQQTPGQGLQFLFEYFSETQRNKGNFPGRFSGRQFSNSRSEMNVSTLELGDSALYLCASSSGLSEYEQYFGPGTRLTVT.

The chain's CDR3 is CASRHPGTGAYEQYF. Written as DNA, the CDR3 is TGTGCCAGTAGACATCCCGGGACAGGAGCCTACGAGCAGTACTTC. V and J are TRBV19 and TRBJ2-7, with 8 bases fitting TRBD1. CDR1 is LNHDA, CDR2 SQIVND, per germline (reference sequence). The ends lost 6 bases at V and 2 bases at J; junction bases unmatched: 9. The CDR3 totals 15 residues.

There are a few counts of this clone. This chain joins TRBV5-5 and TRBJ2-2; D might be TRBD2 (5 bases). CDR1 SGHKS and CDR2 YYEKEE come from the germline V gene (reference sequence). Between the trimmed V and J ends, which lost 0 bases and 5 bases, there was a span of 8 bases. This CDR3 spans 14 amino acids. CDR3 coding DNA: TGTGCCAGCAGCTTGGGAGTAGCGACCGGGGAGCTGTTTTTT. Protein product: CASSLGVATGELFF.

This clone was seen more than once but under ten times. Different DNA sequences within this sample yield the same CDR3. This sequence joins TRBV5-4 and TRBJ2-7; D is possibly TRBD2 (7 bases). There are 15 residues in the CDR3. Germline V gives CDR1 SGHNT, CDR2 YYREEE (reference sequence). V shed 3 bases and J shed 4 bases, with 17 bases lying between them. CDR3 region: CASSSKGGPAYEQYF. In DNA form, the CDR3 reads TGTGCCAGCAGCTCCAAGGGGGGGCCGGCATACGAGCAGTACTTC.

The genes are TRBV5-5 and TRBJ1-6; 8 nucleotides match TRBD1. Germline-derived CDR1 and CDR2 are SGHKS and YYEKEE (reference sequence). V was clipped by 4 bases and J by 8 bases; unmatched bases: 11. There are 16 residues in the CDR3. The CDR3 DNA reads TGTGCCAGCAGCATCAGGGGGCTGGGTGATTATTCACCCCTCCACTTT. This gives the protein CASSIRGLGDYSPLHF.

V gene TRBV5-1 combines with J gene TRBJ2-3, with a tentative D call TRBD2 (5 bases). This CDR3 region has 16 residues. V lost 4 bases and J lost 1, with 16 bases in between. Looked up from germline, CDR1 is SGHRS and CDR2 is YFSETQ. CDR3 in amino acids: CASSPSGSRGTDTQYF. CDR3 nucleotides: TGCGCCAGCAGCCCCAGCGGAAGTCGTGGCACAGATACGCAGTATTTT.

This chain uses TRBV9 with TRBJ1-1, with 10 bases fitting TRBD1. The CDR3 runs to 12 residues. J gave up 12 bases and V 0 bases, and 2 bases lay outside the gene matches. CDR1 and CDR2 from the germline V gene are SGDLS and YYNGEE. In nucleotides, the CDR3 is TGTGCCAGCAGCGTAGGGACAGGGGGTCCTTTCTTT. Encoded protein: CASSVGTGGPFF.

The chain links TRBV19 to TRBJ1-2, with 9 bases aligning to TRBD1. CDR1 is LNHDA and CDR2 is SQIVND in the germline V gene (reference sequence). V trimming: 4 bases; J trimming: 4 bases; junction bases outside the gene matches: 7. This CDR3 spans 15 amino acids. The CDR3 sequence is CASSKGTGNPYGYTF. The CDR3, as DNA: TGTGCCAGTAGTAAAGGGACAGGGAATCCCTATGGCTACACCTTC.

J is TRBJ1-4 and V is TRBV14; 7 positions agree with TRBD1. The V gene's germline CDR1 is SGHDN and CDR2 FVKESK. V was pared by 2 bases and J by 5 bases, with 5 bases of the junction left unmatched. The CDR3 is 15 amino acids. The CDR3 DNA follows: TGTGCCAGCAGCCAACGTGGCAGGGGGAATGAAAAACTGTTTTTT. Its protein is CASSQRGRGNEKLFF.

The rearrangement links TRBV11-3 to TRBJ1-5; a possible D gene is TRBD1 (6 bases). This CDR3 is built from 16 residues. Per the germline V gene, CDR1 is SGHNT and CDR2 is YENEEA. Trimming cost V 4 bases and J 5 bases, with 18 bases left between them. In nucleotides, the CDR3 is TGTGCCAGCAGCTCGAGTACAGGGCAATCTCATCAGCCCCAGCATTTT. Its translation: CASSSSTGQSHQPQHF.

The V and J genes are TRBV4-1 and TRBJ1-4, with 9 bases fitting TRBD1. The length of the CDR3 is 15 residues. Trimming cost V 4 bases and J 10 bases; bases outside gene matches: 10. Germline V gene lookup returns CDR1 MGHRA and CDR2 YSYEKL. The DNA of the CDR3 is TGCGCCAGCAGCCGCGATCCGGGACAGGGTAGAAAACTGTTTTTT. Residues: CASSRDPGQGRKLFF.

The rearrangement links TRBV7-2 to TRBJ2-2; 7 bases line up with TRBD2. Trimming at V came to 5 bases and at J to 1 base, leaving 4 bases not matched to a gene. Germline V gene sequence: CDR1 SGHTA, CDR2 FQGNSA. This CDR3 is built from 15 residues. The CDR3 nucleotides are TGTGCCAGCAGCCAAGCGGGACGGAACACCGGGGAGCTGTTTTTT. Translated: CASSQAGRNTGELFF.

The chain joins TRBV2 to TRBJ2-1; a weak D match, TRBD2 (7 bases). This CDR3 contains 14 residues. Looked up from germline, CDR1 is SNHLY and CDR2 is FYNNEI. V was cut by 8 bases and J by 5 bases, with 16 bases left in between. CDR3 loop: CASGDGGLNNEQFF. Here the CDR3 DNA reads TGTGCCAGCGGGGACGGGGGGCTCAACAATGAGCAGTTCTTC.

The table lists this clone with a few counts. The chain joins TRBV27 to TRBJ1-4; 7 bases are a match to TRBD1. Trimming at V came to 5 bases and at J to 7 bases, leaving 10 bases not matched to a gene. The CDR3 has 15 residues. Germline values: CDR1 MNHEY, CDR2 SMNVEV (reference sequence). The chain's CDR3 is CASSPRGQWGEKLFF. The CDR3 bases are TGTGCCAGCAGTCCTAGGGGACAGTGGGGTGAAAAACTGTTTTTT.

This rearrangement joins TRBV7-9 to TRBJ2-7, with TRBD2 matching 15 bases. V trimming: 5 bases; J trimming: 7 bases; junction bases outside the gene matches: 15. The length of the CDR3 is 18 residues. Looked up from germline, CDR1 is SEHNR and CDR2 is FQNEAQ (reference sequence). The CDR3 sequence is CASSPRTSGRAIPREQYF. The CDR3 nucleotides are TGTGCCAGCAGCCCTCGGACTAGCGGGAGGGCTATTCCCAGGGAGCAGTACTTC.

Many counts were recorded for this clone. The chain carries TRBV6-6 and TRBJ2-5; 15 bases fit TRBD2. V gave up 5 bases and J gave up 4 bases; unmatched junction bases: 2. The CDR3 is 15 amino acids. The germline V gene has CDR1 MNHNY and CDR2 SVGAGI (reference sequence). The CDR3 DNA is TGTGCCAGCAGTACGGGACTAGCGGGAGGAGAGACCCAGTACTTC. It specifies CASSTGLAGGETQYF.

This clone has just a few counts. This rearrangement joins TRBV4-1 to TRBJ1-4, with 7 bases that match TRBD1. The CDR3 runs 15 residues. V was pared by 1 base and J by 4 bases, with 3 bases of the junction left unmatched. Germline CDR1 MGHRA, CDR2 YSYEKL. This CDR3 is CASSQVGQLNEKLFF. The CDR3 region has the DNA TGCGCCAGCAGCCAAGTGGGACAGCTTAATGAAAAACTGTTTTTT.

The V and J genes are TRBV7-2 and TRBJ2-5, with TRBD2 matching 9 bases. The CDR3 extends over 17 amino acids. CDR1 is SGHTA, CDR2 FQGNSA, per germline. The ends lost 6 bases at V and 4 bases at J; junction bases unmatched: 15. For the CDR3, the DNA is TGTGCCAGCAGTCCGGCGGCGGGGGGGCCGAAGGGAGAGACCCAGTACTTC. This encodes CASSPAAGGPKGETQYF. The variable domain in full, completed from reference TRBV7-2 and TRBJ2-5, reads GAGVSQSPSNKVTEKGKDVELRCDPISGHTALYWYRQSLGQGLEFLIYFQGNSAPDKSGLPSDRFSAERTGGSVSTLTIQRTQQEDSAVYLCASSPAAGGPKGETQYFGPGTRLLVL.

The chain links TRBV7-9 to TRBJ1-5, with 8 bases that match TRBD1. V dropped 4 bases and J dropped 7; count of bases not matched to a gene: 6. CDR1 and CDR2 (germline): SEHNR, FQNEAQ (reference sequence). This CDR3 is built from 14 residues. The CDR3: CASSSDRAWQPQHF. The CDR3 nucleotides are TGTGCCAGCAGCTCGGACAGGGCTTGGCAGCCCCAGCATTTT.

The rearrangement joins TRBV19 to TRBJ2-3; D ambiguous. Germline values: CDR1 LNHDA, CDR2 SQIVND (reference sequence). V lost 5 bases to trimming and J lost 5 bases, with 8 bases between them. CDR3 length: 12 amino acids. CDR3 loop: CASSVRGDTQYF. The CDR3 region has the DNA TGTGCCAGTAGTGTCCGCGGAGATACGCAGTATTTT.

The J gene is TRBJ1-6, the V gene TRBV6-4, with 8 bases matching TRBD1. Germline V gene sequence: CDR1 MRHNA, CDR2 SNTAGT. CDR3 size: 15 residues. V shed 0 bases and J 5 bases; nucleotides not matched to a gene: 0. CDR3 amino acids: CASSDSQGDNSPLHF. CDR3 nucleotides: TGTGCCAGCAGTGACTCACAGGGGGATAATTCACCCCTCCACTTT.

This clone was detected a few times. The chain employs TRBV7-8 and TRBJ1-4; 9 bases are a match to TRBD1. The CDR3 length is 18 residues. The V and J ends lost 5 bases and 6 bases, in that order; junction bases with no gene match: 16. In germline, CDR1 is SGHVS, CDR2 FQNEAQ. CDR3 region: CASSQRTGVVDGDEKLFF. The CDR3 region has the DNA TGTGCCAGCAGCCAGCGGACAGGGGTCGTGGATGGGGATGAAAAACTGTTTTTT.

The chain links TRBV10-3 to TRBJ1-5; weak D call: TRBD1 (5 bases). V was trimmed by 0 bases and J by 2 bases, leaving 8 bases between them. In germline, CDR1 is ENHRY, CDR2 SYGVKD. The CDR3 consists of 15 residues. CDR3: CAISESGHGNQPQHF. The DNA of the CDR3 is TGTGCCATCAGTGAGTCGGGGCACGGCAATCAGCCCCAGCATTTT.

V is TRBV28 and J is TRBJ1-5, with a possible D match to TRBD1 (5 bases). Looked up from germline, CDR1 is MDHEN and CDR2 is SYDVKM. The V and J ends lost 7 bases and 1 base respectively, with 20 bases between them. This CDR3 contains 17 residues. CDR3: CASTLRGSWFSNQPQHF. CDR3 bases: TGTGCCAGCACCCTTAGGGGATCCTGGTTCAGCAATCAGCCCCAGCATTTT.

The chain has TRBV5-1 and TRBJ2-5, with 12 bases lining up with TRBD2. The last part of the DNA fits TRBJ2-7 better; the J call may be wrong. Per germline, CDR1 SGHRS and CDR2 YFSETQ. The length of the CDR3 is 16 residues. Written as DNA, the CDR3 is TGCGCCAGCAGCTTGGCTCGGACTAGCGGGACCTCCGAGCAGTACTTC. Translated: CASSLARTSGTSEQYF.